This TCR beta chain derives from a study of blood T cell repertoires in COVID-19. Original handling: Amplification of reference gene primers provided the estimated nucleated cell counts. Assay: immunoSEQ multiplex PCR; the TCRdb copy retains only in-frame clones and omits some. V and J calls and clone size are copied from that table; D and trimming were computed from the DNA. The sample carries fewer than 500,000 clones, about 85% recorded once. There are a few counts of this clone. Distinct nucleotide sequences in the sample also encode this CDR3. CDR1 and CDR2 from the germline V gene are KGHSH and LQKENI. There are 12 residues in the CDR3. Trimming stripped 2 bases from V and 6 bases from J, with 5 bases between.

The receptor's source is a woman aged 18-29 years with acute COVID-19. Sequencing was carried out using PBMCs or T cells enriched from blood (not recorded which). V gene TRBV18 combines with J gene TRBJ1-5; a weak D match, TRBD1 (5 bases). CDR3 coding DNA: TGTGCCAGCTCACCAGGGGCTCAGCCCCAGCATTTT. It specifies CASSPGAQPQHF.